This T cell receptor (beta chain) was captured by sequencing in a study of sequential checkpoint blockade in melanoma. Overall study: Randomization was 1:1 between first-line nivolumab→ipilimumab and ipilimumab→nivolumab. Maintenance nivolumab came after either treatment sequence.

Stated treatment: randomized to nivolumab then ipilimumab (arm A) or the reverse (arm B). Patients had received no earlier DNA-damaging chemotherapy. From thawed PBMCs, live CD3+CD8+ cells negative for CD19 and CD56 were sorted. The protocol was immunoSEQ multiplex PCR, while the TCRdb copy is restricted to in-frame clones and leaves out a portion. Among about 19,000 clones listed, roughly 73% were seen once. The CDR3 extends over 13 amino acids. Germline loops: CDR1 MNHEY, CDR2 SVGAGI. V was pared by 5 bases and J by 1 base, with 8 bases between. The genes are TRBV6-5 and TRBJ1-1; D ambiguous. Material: CD8+ T cells sorted from blood (inferred from file names), obtained from a patient given nivolumab and ipilimumab in sequence. This clonotype originated in a human donor with melanoma. Here the CDR3 DNA reads TGTGCCAGCAGTGTCTGGGCGAACACTGAAGCTTTCTTT. It encodes CASSVWANTEAFF.